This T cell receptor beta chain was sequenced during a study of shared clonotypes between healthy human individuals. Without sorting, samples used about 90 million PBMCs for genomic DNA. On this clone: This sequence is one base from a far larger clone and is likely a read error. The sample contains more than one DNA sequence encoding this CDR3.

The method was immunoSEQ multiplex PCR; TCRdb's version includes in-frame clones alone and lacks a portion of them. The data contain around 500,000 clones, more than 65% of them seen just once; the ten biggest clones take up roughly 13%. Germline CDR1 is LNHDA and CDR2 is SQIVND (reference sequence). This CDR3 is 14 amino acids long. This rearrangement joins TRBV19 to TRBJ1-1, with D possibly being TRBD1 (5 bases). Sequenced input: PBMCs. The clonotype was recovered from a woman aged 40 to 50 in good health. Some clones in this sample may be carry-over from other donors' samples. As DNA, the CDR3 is TGTGCCAGTACCTTGGACACGGCGTACACTGAGGCTTTCTTT. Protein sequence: CASTLDTAYTEAFF.